The clone carrying this TCR beta chain occurred many times. Libraries of TCR beta came from iRepertoire HTBI primers plus Arm-PCR of CDR3 regions. Via MiXCR, TCRdb re-called the multiplex PCR reads, giving one row per CDR3 protein. The sample shows some 330,000 distinct CDR3 sequences, 12% of them seen only once. These data belong to a study of regulatory T cells in long-lasting Graves disease. There are 16 residues in the CDR3. Between the trimmed V and J ends, which lost 0 bases and 7 bases, there was a span of 18 bases. CDR1 and CDR2 (germline): PRHDT, FYEKMQ (reference sequence). Documented time point: newly diagnosed GD, antithyroid drugs for less than 3 months. RNA isolated from PBMCs was used to make the TCR library. This sample also appeared in a second study, on T cells in Graves' hyperthyroidism and ophthalmopathy.

The specimen comprised peripheral blood mononuclear cells (PBMCs), sampled at new diagnosis, from a patient treated with antithyroid drugs. This sequence originates from a woman aged 18-30 years with Graves disease. The chain links TRBV13 to TRBJ1-2, with a weak D call TRBD1 (5 bases). CDR3 nucleotide sequence: TGTGCCAGCAGCTTAGGCCTCTCGGGGGGAGGTTCTGGCTACACCTTC. Translation gives CASSLGLSGGGSGYTF.